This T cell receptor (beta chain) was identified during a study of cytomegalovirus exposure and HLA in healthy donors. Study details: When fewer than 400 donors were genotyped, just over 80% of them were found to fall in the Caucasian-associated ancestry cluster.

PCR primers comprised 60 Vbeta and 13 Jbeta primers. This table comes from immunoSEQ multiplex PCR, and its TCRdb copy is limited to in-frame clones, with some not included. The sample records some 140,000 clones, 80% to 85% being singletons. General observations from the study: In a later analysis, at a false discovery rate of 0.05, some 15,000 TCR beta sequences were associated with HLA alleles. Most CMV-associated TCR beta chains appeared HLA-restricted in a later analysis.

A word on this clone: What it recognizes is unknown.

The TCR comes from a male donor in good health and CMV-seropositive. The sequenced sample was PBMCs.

CDR3 sequence: CASSQTTRGIDEQYF. For the CDR3, the DNA is TGTGCCAGCAGCCAAACCACCAGGGGAATCGACGAGCAGTACTTC. The rearrangement links TRBV13 to TRBJ2-7, with D possibly matching TRBD1 (6 bases). V was trimmed by 5 bases and J by 5 bases, leaving 19 bases between them. Germline lookup yields CDR1 PRHDT and CDR2 FYEKMQ (reference sequence). This CDR3 is built from 15 residues. Using reference TRBV13 and TRBJ2-7 for the parts outside the CDR3, the full variable domain is AAGVIQSPRHLIKEKRETATLKCYPIPRHDTVYWYQQGPGQDPQFLISFYEKMQSDKGSIPDRFSAQQFSDYHSELNMSSLELGDSALYFCASSQTTRGIDEQYFGPGTRLTVT.